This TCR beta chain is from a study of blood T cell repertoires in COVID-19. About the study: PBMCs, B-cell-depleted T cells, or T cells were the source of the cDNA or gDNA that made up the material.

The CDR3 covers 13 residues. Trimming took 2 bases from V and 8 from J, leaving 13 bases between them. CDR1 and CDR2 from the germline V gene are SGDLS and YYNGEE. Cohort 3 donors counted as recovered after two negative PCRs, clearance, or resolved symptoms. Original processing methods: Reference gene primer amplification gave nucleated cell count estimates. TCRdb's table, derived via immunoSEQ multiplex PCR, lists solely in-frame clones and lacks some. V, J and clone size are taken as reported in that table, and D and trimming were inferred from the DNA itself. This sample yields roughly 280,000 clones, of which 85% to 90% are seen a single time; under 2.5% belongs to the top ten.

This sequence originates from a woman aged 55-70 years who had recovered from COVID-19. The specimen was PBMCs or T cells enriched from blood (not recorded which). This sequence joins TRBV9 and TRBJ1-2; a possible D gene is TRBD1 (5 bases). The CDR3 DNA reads TGTGCCAGCAGCGTGCCAGGGCCAAACGGCTACACCTTC. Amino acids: CASSVPGPNGYTF.